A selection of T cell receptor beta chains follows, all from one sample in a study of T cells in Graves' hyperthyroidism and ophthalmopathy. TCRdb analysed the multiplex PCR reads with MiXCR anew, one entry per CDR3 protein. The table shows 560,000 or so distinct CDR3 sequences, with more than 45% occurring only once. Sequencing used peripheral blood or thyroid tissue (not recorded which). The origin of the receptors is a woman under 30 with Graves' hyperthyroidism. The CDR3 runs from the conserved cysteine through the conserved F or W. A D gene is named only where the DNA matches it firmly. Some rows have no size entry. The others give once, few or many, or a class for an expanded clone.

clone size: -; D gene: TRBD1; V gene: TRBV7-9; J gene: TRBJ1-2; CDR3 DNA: TGTGCCAGCAGCCTGGACAGGGGGGATGGCTACACCTTC; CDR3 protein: CASSLDRGDGYTF
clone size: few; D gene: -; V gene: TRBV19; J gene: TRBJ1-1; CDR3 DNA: TGTGCCAGTAGTACCCTCGAAGGGGGACGAACTGAAGCTTTCTTT; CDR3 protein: CASSTLEGGRTEAFF
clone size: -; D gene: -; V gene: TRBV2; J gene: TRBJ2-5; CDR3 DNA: TGTGCCAGCAGTATGGGACGTTCAGAGACCCAGTACTTC; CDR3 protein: CASSMGRSETQYF
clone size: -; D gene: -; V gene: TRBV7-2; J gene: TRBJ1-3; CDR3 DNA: TGTGCCAGCAGCTCCCGGGAACCCATCCCCTCTGGAAACACCATATATTTT; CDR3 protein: CASSSREPIPSGNTIYF
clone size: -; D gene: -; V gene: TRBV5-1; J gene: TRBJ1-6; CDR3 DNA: TGCGCCAGCAGCTTGGCAGTGACAGCAAATTCACCCCTCCACTTT; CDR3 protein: CASSLAVTANSPLHF
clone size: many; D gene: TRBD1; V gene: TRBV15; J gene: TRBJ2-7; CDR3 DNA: TGTGCCACCAGCAGATGGGACAGGGGGTCCTACGAGCAGTACTTC; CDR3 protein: CATSRWDRGSYEQYF
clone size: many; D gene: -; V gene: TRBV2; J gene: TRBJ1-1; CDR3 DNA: TGTGCCAGCAGTGAAGCCCAAGAAGCTTTCTTT; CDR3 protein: CASSEAQEAFF
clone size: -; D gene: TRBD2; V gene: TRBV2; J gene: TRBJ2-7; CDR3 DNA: TGTGCCAGCCTACGGACTAGCGGCTACGAGCAGTACTTC; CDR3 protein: CASLRTSGYEQYF
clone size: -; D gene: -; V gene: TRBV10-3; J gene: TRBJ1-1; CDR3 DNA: TGTGCCAGCAGGAGACGGTATAGGGGCACTGAAGCTTTCTTT; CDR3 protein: CASRRRYRGTEAFF
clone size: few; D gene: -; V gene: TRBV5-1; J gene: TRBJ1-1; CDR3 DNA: TGCGCCAGCAGCCGGGGGGGCGACGTGAACACTGAAGCTTTCTTT; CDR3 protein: CASSRGGDVNTEAFF
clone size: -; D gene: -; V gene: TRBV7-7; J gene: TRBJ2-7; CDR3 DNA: TGTGCCAGCAGCTTAGGGGGAGCCGGTTACAATGAGCAGTACTTC; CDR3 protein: CASSLGGAGYNEQYF
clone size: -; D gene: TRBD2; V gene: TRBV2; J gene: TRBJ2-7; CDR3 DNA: TGTGCCAGCAGGCGGGAACTAGCGGGCGCGAGCTCCTACGAGCAGTACTTC; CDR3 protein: CASRRELAGASSYEQYF
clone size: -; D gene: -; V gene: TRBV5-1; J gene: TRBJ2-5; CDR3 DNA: TGCGCCAGCAGCGAACGGGACGGACAAGAGACCCAGTACTTC; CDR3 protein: CASSERDGQETQYF
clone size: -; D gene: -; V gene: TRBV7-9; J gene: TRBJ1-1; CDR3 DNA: TGTGCCAGCAGCCACGGGACCCGGACTGAAGCTTTCTTT; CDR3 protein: CASSHGTRTEAFF
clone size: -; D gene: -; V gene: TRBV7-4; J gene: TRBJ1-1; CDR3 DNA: TGTGCCAGGTACTGCGGCACTGAAGCTTTCTTT; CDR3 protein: CARYCGTEAFF
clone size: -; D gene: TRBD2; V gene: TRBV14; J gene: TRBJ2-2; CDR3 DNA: TGTGCCAGCAGCCCGGGGGGTCTGAACACCGGGGAGCTGTTTTTT; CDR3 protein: CASSPGGLNTGELFF
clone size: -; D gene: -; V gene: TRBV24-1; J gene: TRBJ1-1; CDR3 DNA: TGTGCCACCAGCGTTGTTGCGGAATTGGACACTGAAGCTTTCTTT; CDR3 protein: CATSVVAELDTEAFF
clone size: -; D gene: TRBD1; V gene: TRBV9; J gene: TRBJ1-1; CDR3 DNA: TGTGCCAGCAGCCCCCTTGCGGGACAGGGATATACTGAAGCTTTCTTT; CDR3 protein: CASSPLAGQGYTEAFF
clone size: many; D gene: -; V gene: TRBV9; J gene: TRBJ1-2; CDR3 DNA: TGTGCCAGCAGCCCATCAGGGAACTATGGCTACACCTTC; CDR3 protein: CASSPSGNYGYTF
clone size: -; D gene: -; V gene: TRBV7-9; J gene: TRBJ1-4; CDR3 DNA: TGTGCCACCAGTTCCGGTACCGCAACTAATGAAAAACTGTCTTTT; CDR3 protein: CATSSGTATNEKLSF
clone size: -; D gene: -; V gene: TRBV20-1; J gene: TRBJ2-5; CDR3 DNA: TGCAGTGCCGATGGGGATAACAGGGCCCAGGAGACCCAGTACTTC; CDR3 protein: CSADGDNRAQETQYF
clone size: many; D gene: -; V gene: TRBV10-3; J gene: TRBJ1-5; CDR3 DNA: TGTGCCATCAGCGACGAGGGACTCAGTAATCAGCCCCAGCATTTT; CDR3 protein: CAISDEGLSNQPQHF
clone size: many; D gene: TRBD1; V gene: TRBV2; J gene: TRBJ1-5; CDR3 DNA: TGTGCCAGCAACGGACAGGACAATCAGCCCCAGCATTTT; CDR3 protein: CASNGQDNQPQHF
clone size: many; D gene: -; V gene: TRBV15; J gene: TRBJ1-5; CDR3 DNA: TGTGCCACCAGCAGTCCTTATCAGCCCCAGCATTTT; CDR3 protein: CATSSPYQPQHF
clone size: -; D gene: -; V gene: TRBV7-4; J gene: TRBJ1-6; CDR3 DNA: TGTGCCAGCAGCTTCCGGGCCGAATATAATTCACCCCTCCACTTT; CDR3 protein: CASSFRAEYNSPLHF
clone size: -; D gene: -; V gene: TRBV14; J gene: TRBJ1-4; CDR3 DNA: TGTGCCAGCAGCCGTCAGAGGGATAGACTGTTTTTT; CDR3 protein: CASSRQRDRLFF
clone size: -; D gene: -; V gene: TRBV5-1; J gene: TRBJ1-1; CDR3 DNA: TGCGCCAGCAGCTTGGCCGGGCAGAGGGACACTGAAGCTTTCTTT; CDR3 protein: CASSLAGQRDTEAFF